This entry features one T cell receptor (beta chain) sequence. CDR1 and CDR2 (germline): MNHEY, SMNVEV (reference sequence). The CDR3 extends over 17 amino acids. Trimming pared 5 bases from V and 0 bases from J, leaving 18 bases between. This entry belongs to a study of cytomegalovirus exposure and HLA in healthy donors. Measured with immunoSEQ multiplex PCR; TCRdb has only the in-frame clones, and not every one. The table has tens of thousands of clones, around 96% seen once. This clonotype was obtained from a woman aged 18-29 years in good health and CMV-seropositive. The V and J genes are TRBV27 and TRBJ2-3; D perhaps matches TRBD2 (5 bases). Sequences were obtained from PBMCs. CDR3 sequence reads: CASSHNLDSKSTDTQYF. The DNA of the CDR3 is TGTGCCAGCAGTCACAACCTGGACTCCAAAAGCACAGATACGCAGTATTTT.